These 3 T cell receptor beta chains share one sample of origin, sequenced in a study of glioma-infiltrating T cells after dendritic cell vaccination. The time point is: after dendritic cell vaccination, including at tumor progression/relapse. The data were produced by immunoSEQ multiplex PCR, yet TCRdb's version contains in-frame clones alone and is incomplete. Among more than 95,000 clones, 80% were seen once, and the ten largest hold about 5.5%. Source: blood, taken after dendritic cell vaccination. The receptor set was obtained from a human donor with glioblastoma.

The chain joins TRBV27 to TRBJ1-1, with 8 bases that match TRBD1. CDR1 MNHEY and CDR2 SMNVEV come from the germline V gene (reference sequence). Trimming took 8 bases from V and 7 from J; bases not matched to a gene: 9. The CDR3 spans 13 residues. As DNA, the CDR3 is TGTGCCAGCGCCGGGACAGGAGCTTTTGAAGCTTTCTTT. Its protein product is CASAGTGAFEAFF.

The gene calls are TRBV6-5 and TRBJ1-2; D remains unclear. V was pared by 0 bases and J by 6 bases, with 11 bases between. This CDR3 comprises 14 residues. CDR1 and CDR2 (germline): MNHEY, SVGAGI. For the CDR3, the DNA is TGTGCCAGCAGTTACTCGACGAGGGCCCATGGCTACACCTTC. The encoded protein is CASSYSTRAHGYTF.

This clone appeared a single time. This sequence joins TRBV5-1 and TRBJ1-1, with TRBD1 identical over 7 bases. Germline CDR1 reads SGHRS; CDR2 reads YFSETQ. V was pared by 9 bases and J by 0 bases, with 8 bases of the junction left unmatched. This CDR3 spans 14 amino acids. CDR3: CATAGTVMNTEAFF. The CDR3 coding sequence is TGCGCCACCGCCGGGACAGTCATGAACACTGAAGCTTTCTTT. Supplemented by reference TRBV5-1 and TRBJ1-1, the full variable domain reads KAGVTQTPRYLIKTRGQQVTLSCSPISGHRSVSWYQQTPGQGLQFLFEYFSETQRNKGNFPGRFSGRQFSNSRSEMNVSTLELGDSALYLCATAGTVMNTEAFFGQGTRLTVV.